The source of this T cell receptor beta chain is a study of blood T cells in healthy people across ages. The people who gave samples were healthy Caucasians from Russia, aged roughly 6 to 90. A J-beta primer mix and a sample-barcoded 5' primer were used in a second PCR of roughly 7 to 12 cycles. Using its own MiXCR run on the 5' RACE reads, TCRdb lists one record per CDR3 protein. The table has around 1,000,000 distinct CDR3 sequences, almost 25% seen once. Study-wide findings and caveats: Diversity of TCR beta per million T cells declined in a roughly linear way with age.

Per the germline V gene, CDR1 is SNHLY and CDR2 is FYNNEI. Trimming cost V 6 bases and J 2 bases, with 12 bases left between them. The CDR3 loop spans 14 amino acids. In regard to this clonotype: The antigen remains undetermined.

Separately, the same data were catalogued under a study of T cells of mothers and their children. As that report states: Donation involved a few healthy Caucasian mothers and the six children that they had.

The rearrangement uses TRBV2 and TRBJ2-3, with D possibly being TRBD1 or TRBD2 (5 bases each). Sequencing used blood. This sequence was found in a girl aged 2-10 years in good health. The CDR3 nucleotides are TGTGCCAGCAGGGGGGACCGTCTCACAGATACGCAGTATTTT. Encoded protein: CASRGDRLTDTQYF.